Listed below are T cell receptor beta chains from one sample, sequenced in a study of shared clonotypes between healthy human individuals. Sequencing was performed with immunoSEQ multiplex PCR; in TCRdb, only in-frame clones are kept and a portion is missing. The sample lists 1.5 million to 2.5 million clones, about 95% occurring once. Sequenced input: naive CD8+ T cells sorted from blood. The receptors were sampled from a man younger than 35 in good health. Both conserved end residues are part of each CDR3. A D gene is named only where the DNA matches it firmly. Clone size, where shown, is once, few, many, or a class for clones that have expanded.

TRBV15	TRBJ2-7	-	TRBD1	CATSSRTGDYEQYF	TGTGCCACCAGCTCCCGGACAGGCGACTACGAGCAGTACTTC
TRBV10-3	TRBJ2-1	-	TRBD1	CAIGTGYNEQFF	TGTGCCATCGGGACAGGATACAATGAGCAGTTCTTC
TRBV19	TRBJ1-3	-	TRBD1	CASSPGTGSGNTIYF	TGTGCCAGTAGCCCCGGGACAGGGTCTGGAAACACCATATATTTT
TRBV6-1	TRBJ2-1	-	-	CASSEEGRSRFF	TGTGCCAGCAGTGAAGAGGGCAGGAGCAGGTTCTTC
TRBV13	TRBJ2-7	-	-	CASSLGLSDQYF	TGTGCCAGCAGCTTAGGACTTAGCGACCAGTACTTC
TRBV30	TRBJ1-3	-	-	CAWTRPGLSGNTIYF	TGTGCCTGGACCCGTCCCGGCCTCTCTGGAAACACCATATATTTT
TRBV4-1	TRBJ2-7	-	TRBD1	CASSQSGQGYEQYF	TGCGCCAGCAGCCAATCGGGACAGGGCTACGAGCAGTACTTC
TRBV10-1	TRBJ2-7	once	TRBD1	CASSESVTGGEQYF	TGCGCCAGCAGTGAGTCGGTGACAGGGGGCGAGCAGTACTTC
TRBV13	TRBJ2-5	-	-	CASSYDRSAETQYF	TGTGCCAGCAGCTACGACAGATCTGCAGAGACCCAGTACTTC
TRBV5-6	TRBJ2-7	-	-	CASSSTVTGQYF	TGTGCCAGCAGCTCCACAGTTACCGGGCAGTACTTC
TRBV5-4	TRBJ1-1	-	-	CASSFGREAFF	TGTGCCAGCAGCTTTGGCAGGGAAGCTTTCTTT
TRBV9	TRBJ2-7	-	TRBD1	CASSVEGTGSAYEQYF	TGTGCCAGCAGCGTAGAAGGGACAGGGAGTGCCTACGAGCAGTACTTC
TRBV27	TRBJ2-7	-	-	CASSLSGILPYEQYF	TGTGCCAGCAGTTTATCTGGGATCTTACCTTACGAGCAGTACTTC
TRBV5-1	TRBJ2-1	-	TRBD2	CASTRSGGARYNEQFF	TGCGCCAGCACCCGTAGCGGGGGGGCCCGGTACAATGAGCAGTTCTTC
TRBV5-1	TRBJ2-7	once	TRBD2	CASSLAEGLAYEQYF	TGCGCCAGCAGCCTGGCCGAGGGACTAGCCTACGAGCAGTACTTC
TRBV11-2	TRBJ2-7	-	-	CASSLSTTVYEQYF	TGTGCCAGCAGCTTAAGTACGACAGTTTACGAGCAGTACTTC
TRBV5-6	TRBJ2-7	-	-	CASSLIFAETYEQYF	TGTGCCAGCAGCTTGATCTTTGCCGAAACCTACGAGCAGTACTTC
TRBV27	TRBJ2-1	once	TRBD2	CASSLGGVAEHYNEQFF	TGTGCCAGCAGTTTAGGGGGGGTAGCGGAGCACTACAATGAGCAGTTCTTC
TRBV28	TRBJ2-1	-	-	CASTADSYNEQFF	TGTGCCAGCACTGCGGACAGTTACAATGAGCAGTTCTTC
TRBV6-5	TRBJ1-5	-	-	CASSYSDRQPQHF	TGTGCCAGCAGTTACTCAGACCGCCAGCCCCAGCATTTT
TRBV6-6	TRBJ2-7	-	TRBD1	CASSYLSGTGSEQYF	TGTGCCAGCAGTTACTTATCCGGGACAGGTAGTGAGCAGTACTTC
TRBV6-5	TRBJ2-2	-	TRBD1	CASSYGTGVHSGELFF	TGTGCCAGCAGTTATGGGACAGGGGTTCATTCCGGGGAGCTGTTTTTT
TRBV6-1	TRBJ2-5	-	-	CASSVGVGSQETQYF	TGTGCCAGCAGTGTTGGTGTAGGCAGCCAAGAGACCCAGTACTTC
TRBV21-1	TRBJ2-7	-	-	CASRTSDYEQYF	TGTGCCAGCAGGACTAGTGACTACGAGCAGTACTTC
TRBV13	TRBJ2-7	once	TRBD2	CASSLEVAGLYEQYF	TGTGCCAGCAGCTTAGAGGTAGCGGGACTATACGAGCAGTACTTC
TRBV27	TRBJ2-3	-	-	CASSLWGTDTQYF	TGTGCCAGCAGTCTTTGGGGAACAGATACGCAGTATTTT
TRBV7-6	TRBJ2-3	once	TRBD1	CASSLEGQYTQYF	TGTGCCAGCAGCTTAGAGGGACAGTATACGCAGTATTTT
TRBV11-2	TRBJ2-1	-	-	CASSLALDEQFF	TGTGCCAGCAGCTTAGCTCTCGATGAGCAGTTCTTC
TRBV28	TRBJ1-1	once	-	CASSLRGVLVDTEAFF	TGTGCCAGCAGTTTAAGAGGGGTTCTGGTGGACACTGAAGCTTTCTTT
TRBV11-2	TRBJ2-3	-	-	CASSLEVGDTQYF	TGTGCCAGCAGCTTAGAGGTGGGAGATACGCAGTATTTT
TRBV10-2	TRBJ1-5	-	-	CASRPTLGGNQPQHF	TGCGCCAGCAGGCCCACACTCGGGGGCAATCAGCCCCAGCATTTT
TRBV9	TRBJ2-7	few	-	CASSVDPAAEQYF	TGTGCCAGCAGCGTAGACCCAGCGGCCGAGCAGTACTTC
TRBV6-5	TRBJ2-7	-	-	CASSYSRESSYEQYF	TGTGCCAGCAGTTACTCCCGGGAGAGCTCCTACGAGCAGTACTTC
TRBV5-1	TRBJ2-7	-	TRBD2	CASSSKALAGAYEQYF	TGCGCCAGCAGCTCTAAGGCGCTAGCGGGGGCCTACGAGCAGTACTTC
TRBV13	TRBJ2-4	once	-	CASSLETAKNIQYF	TGTGCCAGCAGCTTAGAGACGGCCAAAAACATTCAGTACTTC
TRBV5-1	TRBJ2-7	-	TRBD2	CASSLAELAGVIYEQYF	TGCGCCAGCAGCTTGGCCGAACTAGCGGGAGTAATCTACGAGCAGTACTTC
TRBV7-6	TRBJ2-5	-	-	CASSFDSFGETQYF	TGTGCCAGCAGTTTCGACAGCTTCGGAGAGACCCAGTACTTC
TRBV9	TRBJ2-3	-	TRBD2	CASSVEGQLAGADTQYF	TGTGCCAGCAGCGTAGAGGGACAACTAGCGGGGGCAGATACGCAGTATTTT
TRBV29-1	TRBJ2-7	-	TRBD1	CSVEEGDRSYEQYF	TGCAGCGTTGAAGAGGGGGACAGGTCCTACGAGCAGTACTTC
TRBV5-1	TRBJ2-7	-	-	CASSSPRTAHYEQYF	TGCGCCAGCAGTTCTCCTCGGACAGCACACTACGAGCAGTACTTC